These 13 T cell receptor beta chains were all obtained from the same sample, sequenced in a study of shared clonotypes between healthy human individuals. Only in-frame clones appear in the TCRdb table, and some are missing; sequencing was by immunoSEQ multiplex PCR. The sample contains about 480,000 clones, around 79% of which appear only once. Material: PBMCs. The receptors here all came from a woman between 40 and 55 years old in good health. Some clones in this sample may be carry-over from other donors' samples.

The rearrangement links TRBV5-4 to TRBJ2-1; 13 positions match TRBD2. Per the germline V gene, CDR1 is SGHNT and CDR2 is YYREEE (reference sequence). Trimming took 4 bases from V and 8 from J; bases not matched to a gene: 9. The CDR3 consists of 16 residues. DNA for the CDR3: TGTGCCAGCAGCCGAGGACTAGCGGGAGTTTACGATGAGCAGTTCTTC. This translates into CASSRGLAGVYDEQFF.

The gene calls are TRBV28 and TRBJ1-1; 8 bases fit TRBD1. The germline V gene encodes CDR1 MDHEN and CDR2 SYDVKM. The CDR3 is made up of 15 amino acids. Germline trimming cut 6 bases from V and 1 base from J; bases unmatched to any gene: 7. CDR3 region: CASRPDRGRNTEAFF. In nucleotides, the CDR3 is TGTGCCAGCAGACCTGACAGGGGTCGGAACACTGAAGCTTTCTTT.

This chain connects TRBV20-1 to TRBJ2-1; no firm D call. Between the trimmed V and J ends, which lost 1 base and 7 bases, there was a span of 5 bases. This CDR3 has 11 residues. Germline CDR1 and CDR2: DFQATT and SNEGSKA (reference sequence). This chain's CDR3 is CSARVVNEQFF. In DNA, the CDR3 is TGCAGTGCTAGAGTCGTTAATGAGCAGTTCTTC.

The rearrangement joins TRBV4-2 to TRBJ1-2; D gene ambiguous. The V gene's germline CDR1 is LGHNA and CDR2 YNFKEQ. This CDR3 comprises 18 residues. V gave up 0 bases and J gave up 0 bases, with 17 bases separating them. The CDR3 protein is CASSQEGGRPRSNYGYTF. The CDR3 DNA is TGTGCCAGCAGCCAAGAGGGAGGACGGCCCCGGTCTAACTATGGCTACACCTTC.

This chain connects TRBV16 to TRBJ1-1; D call uncertain. Germline V gene lookup returns CDR1 KGHSY and CDR2 FQNENV. V was trimmed by 2 bases and J by 3 bases, leaving 7 bases between them. The CDR3 covers 13 residues. This CDR3 is CASSQDPYTEAFF. DNA of the CDR3: TGTGCCAGCAGCCAAGATCCGTACACTGAAGCTTTCTTT.

The genes are TRBV11-2 and TRBJ1-1, with 8 bases aligning to TRBD1. From germline, CDR1 is SGHAT and CDR2 FQNNGV. With V trimmed by 1 base and J by 4 bases, 5 bases remained unmatched. The CDR3 has 15 residues. The CDR3 DNA follows: TGTGCCAGCAGCTTAGCCCCAGGGGGCGGCACTGAAGCTTTCTTT. Translation: CASSLAPGGGTEAFF. Drawing the rest from reference TRBV11-2 and TRBJ1-1, the complete variable domain is EAGVAQSPRYKIIEKRQSVAFWCNPISGHATLYWYQQILGQGPKLLIQFQNNGVVDDSQLPKDRFSAERLKGVDSTLKIQPAKLEDSAVYLCASSLAPGGGTEAFFGQGTRLTVV.

The chain couples TRBV15 to TRBJ2-3, with D unresolved. The CDR3 runs 12 residues. Trimming shortened V by 6 bases and J by 5 bases, and 9 bases separated the two germline ends. The germline V gene encodes CDR1 LNHNV and CDR2 YYDKDF (reference sequence). The CDR3 nucleotides read TGTGCCACCAGTCTGACTGGAGATACGCAGTATTTT. Protein product: CATSLTGDTQYF.

The V call is TRBV6-6, the J call TRBJ1-2, with D hard to call. The CDR3 is 15 amino acids. Trimming left V 7 bases short and J 0 bases short, with 15 bases between. Germline V gives CDR1 MNHNY, CDR2 SVGAGI (reference sequence). CDR3 loop: CASKRGSKANYGYTF. The CDR3 DNA reads TGTGCCAGCAAGAGAGGCAGCAAAGCTAACTATGGCTACACCTTC.

This clone has a handful of counts. This rearrangement joins TRBV9 to TRBJ1-2; 7 nucleotides align to TRBD1. The CDR3 runs to 15 residues. The junction had 9 bases not matched to a gene; V was cut back by 6 bases and J by 1 base. Germline CDR1 is SGDLS and CDR2 is YYNGEE. The CDR3 bases are TGTGCCAGCACATTTGGGGGACAGAATAACTATGGCTACACCTTC. Amino acid sequence: CASTFGGQNNYGYTF.

This clone appeared a few times. The chain uses TRBV21-1 and TRBJ2-7; the DNA was not used to check the table's D call, TRBD1. TRBV21-1 is designated a pseudogene. The CDR3 has 16 amino acids. The chain's CDR3 is CASSKGGPSGVNEQYF. The CDR3 nucleotides are TGTGCCAGCAGCAAAGGGGGTCCCTCAGGGGTTAACGAGCAGTACTTC.

The chain combines TRBV7-2 with TRBJ2-2, with D tentatively TRBD2 (6 bases). CDR3 length equals 16 residues. Germline V gene data show CDR1 as SGHTA and CDR2 as FQGNSA. Trimming left V 2 bases short and J 4 bases short, with 14 bases between. CDR3 sequence (DNA): TGTGCCAGCAGCTTATTTACGGGGGACCCCACCGGGGAGCTGTTTTTT. Amino acid sequence: CASSLFTGDPTGELFF.

Only a few counts were recorded for this clone. This sequence joins TRBV14 and TRBJ1-1, with 7 bases lining up with TRBD1. The CDR3 is 14 amino acids. V shed 0 bases, J shed 6 bases, and the junction held 4 bases outside the gene matches. Germline CDR1 SGHDN, CDR2 FVKESK. The CDR3 DNA sequence: TGTGCCAGCAGCCAAGATTTAGGACAGGCTGAAGCTTTCTTT. It codes for CASSQDLGQAEAFF.

The gene calls are TRBV5-5 and TRBJ2-2; 9 nucleotides align to TRBD2. V trimming: 3 bases; J trimming: 6 bases; junction bases outside the gene matches: 6. Germline values: CDR1 SGHKS, CDR2 YYEKEE (reference sequence). The CDR3 is 15 residues long. The CDR3 loop is CASSWAGGRAGELFF. CDR3 nucleotide sequence: TGTGCCAGCAGCTGGGCTGGCGGGAGGGCCGGGGAGCTGTTTTTT. Full variable domain (missing parts from reference TRBV5-5 and TRBJ2-2): DAGVTQSPTHLIKTRGQQVTLRCSPISGHKSVSWYQQVLGQGPQFIFQYYEKEERGRGNFPDRFSARQFPNYSSELNVNALLLGDSALYLCASSWAGGRAGELFFGEGSRLTVL.